The 30 T cell receptor beta chains presented below share a single source sample, sequenced in a study of vaccination effects on CD4 cells after COVID-19. For these TCRs, the target antigens are not known. ViraFEST assay sequencing came after antigen-specific CD4+ T cells were expanded with viral peptide pools. When ten to eleven days of culture had elapsed, CD4+ T cells were isolated. None of the vaccinated had previously contracted SARS-CoV-2, and their nucleocapsid antibodies tested negative. Using immunoSEQ multiplex PCR, the repertoire was profiled, and TCRdb retains in-frame clones only, with some absent. The sample holds fewer than 70,000 clones, roughly 80% seen once. This material consisted of CD4+ T cells from PBMCs cultured with SARS-CoV-2 spike peptides, taken before COVID-19 vaccination. These receptors were taken from a human donor who received a COVID-19 vaccine.

The chain links TRBV18 to TRBJ2-1, with D perhaps TRBD1 (5 bases). Germline values: CDR1 KGHSH, CDR2 LQKENI. The CDR3 runs 15 residues. V dropped 6 bases and J dropped 0 bases, with 12 bases sitting between them. The CDR3 DNA is TGTGCCAGCTCGCGAGACAGCGTCTCCTACAATGAGCAGTTCTTC. Amino acid sequence: CASSRDSVSYNEQFF.

The chain is built from TRBV2 and TRBJ1-6; 10 nucleotides agree with TRBD1. V lost 6 bases to trimming and J lost 6 bases; unmatched junction nucleotides: 8. From germline, CDR1 is SNHLY and CDR2 FYNNEI. This CDR3 is built from 16 residues. CDR3 in DNA: TGTGCCAGCAGCCGACAGGGGGCTAGTGGTAATTCACCCCTCCACTTT. Its translation: CASSRQGASGNSPLHF.

The V gene is TRBV27, the J gene TRBJ1-5, with 10 bases identical to TRBD1. The CDR3 spans 14 residues. V lost 4 bases, J lost 6 bases, and 3 bases stayed unmatched. In germline, CDR1 is MNHEY, CDR2 SMNVEV (reference sequence). The CDR3 here is CASSSRQGAQPQHF. CDR3 coding DNA: TGTGCCAGCAGTTCTCGACAGGGGGCTCAGCCCCAGCATTTT.

CDR3 protein: CASSTPPGTGGMQPQHF. The DNA of the CDR3 is TGTGCCAGTAGTACGCCACCCGGGACAGGGGGCATGCAGCCCCAGCATTTT. This rearrangement joins TRBV19 to TRBJ1-5, with 12 bases identical to TRBD1. This CDR3 is 17 amino acids long. The ends lost 4 bases at V and 7 bases at J; junction bases unmatched: 11. Germline V CDR1 and CDR2: LNHDA, SQIVND (reference sequence).

This clone was observed a single time. The chain's CDR3 is CASSQGSRVPKNIQYF. The CDR3 nucleotides are TGTGCCAGCAGCCAAGGCAGCAGGGTCCCCAAAAACATTCAGTACTTC. The V gene is TRBV3-1 (or the pseudogene TRBV3-2), the J gene TRBJ2-4; perhaps TRBD1 as D (5 bases). Germline lookup yields CDR1 LGHDT and CDR2 YNNKEL (reference sequence). This CDR3 contains 16 residues. V lost 1 base and J 2 bases, leaving 12 bases between the germline ends.

The gene calls are TRBV10-3 and TRBJ2-5, with TRBD1 matching 8 bases. The CDR3 contains 14 residues. V was pared by 5 bases and J by 5 bases, with 7 bases of the junction left unmatched. Germline CDR1 is ENHRY and CDR2 is SYGVKD. CDR3 residues: CAISPGQGGETQYF. The DNA of the CDR3 is TGTGCCATCAGTCCCGGACAGGGTGGGGAGACCCAGTACTTC.

The chain joins TRBV12-3 or TRBV12-4 to TRBJ1-2; weak D call: TRBD1 (6 bases). This CDR3 has 12 residues. Trimming took off 7 bases at V and 6 bases at J, with 12 bases between the two ends. CDR3: CASTNRANGYTF. The CDR3 nucleotides are TGTGCCAGCACCAACAGGGCGAATGGCTACACCTTC.

This chain joins TRBV20-1 and TRBJ2-7; D assignment may be TRBD1 or TRBD2 (6 bases each). Germline CDR1 DFQATT, CDR2 SNEGSKA (reference sequence). This CDR3 is built from 11 residues. The ends were cut back, 3 bases at V and 6 bases at J, with 9 bases in the middle. The CDR3 loop reads CSASWGAEQYV. CDR3 DNA: TGCAGTGCTAGCTGGGGGGCCGAGCAGTACGTC.

The genes are TRBV6-2 or TRBV6-3 and TRBJ1-1, with D perhaps matching TRBD1 (6 bases). There are 14 residues in the CDR3. Germline CDR1 and CDR2: MNHEY and SVGEGT. The V end was cut by 2 bases, the J end by 2 bases, with 9 bases between. The CDR3 DNA follows: TGTGCCAGCAGTTACCGGACAGACAACACTGAAGCTTTCTTT. Residues: CASSYRTDNTEAFF.

CDR3 in amino acids: CASRPGQGARQPQHF. CDR3 DNA sequence: TGTGCCAGCAGACCGGGACAGGGGGCGCGTCAGCCCCAGCATTTT. The chain employs TRBV27 and TRBJ1-5; 12 bases are a match to TRBD1. V lost 6 bases, J lost 6 bases, and 6 bases stayed unmatched. The CDR3 is made up of 15 amino acids. Germline V gene lookup returns CDR1 MNHEY and CDR2 SMNVEV (reference sequence).

The J gene is TRBJ2-7, the V gene TRBV7-8, with 7 nucleotides matching TRBD1. Germline V CDR1 and CDR2: SGHVS, FQNEAQ. V lost 1 base to trimming and J lost 6 bases; unmatched junction nucleotides: 3. The CDR3 has 13 amino acids. Written as DNA, the CDR3 is TGTGCCAGCAGCTTAGTACCAGGGGGCGAGCAGTACGTC. Its translation: CASSLVPGGEQYV.

The V call is TRBV6-6, the J call TRBJ1-4; the D gene is possibly TRBD1 (5 bases). This CDR3 region has 15 residues. Germline V lookup: CDR1 MNHNY, CDR2 SVGAGI (reference sequence). Trimming removed 6 bases from V and 7 bases from J, with 18 bases in between. CDR3: CASSLVLGGAEKLFF. The CDR3 DNA follows: TGTGCCAGCAGCCTAGTACTAGGAGGGGCTGAAAAACTGTTTTTT.

V usage is TRBV6-4 and J usage is TRBJ1-6; D unclear. The length of the CDR3 is 13 residues. Germline V CDR1 and CDR2: MRHNA, SNTAGT. Trimming left V 8 bases short and J 0 bases short, with 5 bases between. The CDR3 loop reads CASADSYNSPLHF. In DNA form, the CDR3 reads TGTGCCAGCGCTGACTCCTATAATTCACCCCTCCACTTT.

The rearrangement joins TRBV4-3 to TRBJ2-7; D unresolved. Per the germline V gene, CDR1 is LGHNA and CDR2 is YSLEER. Deletions cut 0 bases from V and 0 bases from J, with 9 bases between. The CDR3 extends over 15 amino acids. In DNA, the CDR3 is TGCGCCAGCAGCCAAGAGTACAAGGGCTCCTACGAGCAGTACGTC. Protein sequence: CASSQEYKGSYEQYV.

The J gene is TRBJ2-1, the V gene TRBV24-1, with 7 bases fitting TRBD2. The CDR3 contains 16 residues. After removal of 1 base from V and 1 base from J, the junction contained 3 bases not matched to a gene. CDR1 is KGHDR, CDR2 SFDVKD, per germline. The CDR3 nucleotides read TGTGCCACCAGTGATTTCGGCGGGGGATCCTACAATGAGCAGTTCTTC. Translated, it gives CATSDFGGGSYNEQFF.

The rearrangement links TRBV2 to TRBJ2-1; TRBD2 might be the D (6 bases). Germline CDR1 reads SNHLY; CDR2 reads FYNNEI. The CDR3 is 14 amino acids. V lost 7 bases to trimming and J lost 1 base, with 11 bases between them. CDR3 sequence (DNA): TGTGCCAGCACCGGGACTTCATCCTACAATGAGCAGTTCTTC. It is translated as CASTGTSSYNEQFF.

Only a few counts were recorded for this clone. The chain recombines TRBV4-1 with TRBJ1-6, with D tentatively TRBD1 (6 bases). The V end lost 0 bases, the J end lost 7 bases, and 10 bases lay between the germline ends. Per the germline V gene, CDR1 is MGHRA and CDR2 is YSYEKL. The CDR3 is 15 residues long. The CDR3 nucleotides read TGCGCCAGCAGCCAAGATGGACAGAAGAATTCACCCCTCCACTTT. Its translation is CASSQDGQKNSPLHF.

This sequence joins TRBV10-3 and TRBJ2-3; the D is unclear. Germline assignment: CDR1 ENHRY and CDR2 SYGVKD. The CDR3 is made up of 14 amino acids. The V and J ends lost 6 bases and 0 bases respectively, with 10 bases between them. The CDR3 DNA sequence: TGTGCCATCAGGGGCTCCACCAGCACAGATACGCAGTATTTT. Translated, it gives CAIRGSTSTDTQYF.

V gene TRBV5-1 combines with J gene TRBJ1-1, with D perhaps TRBD1 (5 bases). V lost 4 bases to trimming and J lost 6 bases, with 13 bases between them. The CDR3 covers 13 residues. CDR1 is SGHRS and CDR2 is YFSETQ in the germline V gene. CDR3 in DNA: TGCGCCAGCAGCCCAGACAGTACGGCTGAAGCTTTCTTT. Translating gives CASSPDSTAEAFF.

This chain joins TRBV7-9 and TRBJ2-5; no clear D gene. Germline CDR1 and CDR2: SEHNR and FQNEAQ (reference sequence). Trimming took off 3 bases at V and 5 bases at J, with 7 bases between the two ends. The CDR3 runs to 12 residues. CDR3 region: CASSFGYETQYF. As DNA, the CDR3 is TGTGCCAGCAGCTTCGGTTATGAGACCCAGTACTTC.

The chain joins TRBV6-5 to TRBJ1-3; the D is unclear. Germline CDR1 and CDR2: MNHEY and SVGAGI. CDR3 length: 13 amino acids. Between the trimmed V and J ends, which lost 8 bases and 0 bases, there was a span of 8 bases. The CDR3 sequence is CASGSLSGNTIYF. Here the CDR3 DNA reads TGTGCCAGCGGATCGCTCTCTGGAAACACCATATATTTT.

The chain couples TRBV30 to TRBJ1-4, with TRBD1 identical over 10 bases. Germline CDR1 and CDR2: GTSNPN and SVGIG (reference sequence). This CDR3 contains 14 residues. The J segment lost 8 bases and the V segment lost 2 bases, leaving 5 bases of the junction unmatched. The DNA of the CDR3 is TGTGCCTGGAGTCGGACAGGGGGAGGAGAAAAACTGTTTTTT. Translation gives CAWSRTGGGEKLFF. The full variable domain, rest sourced from reference TRBV30 and TRBJ1-4, is SQTIHQWPATLVQPVGSPLSLECTVEGTSNPNLYWYRQAAGRGLQLLFYSVGIGQISSEVPQNLSASRPQDRQFILSSKKLLLSDSGFYLCAWSRTGGGEKLFFGSGTQLSVL.

The chain employs TRBV5-1 and TRBJ1-3, with 7 bases matching TRBD1. From germline, CDR1 is SGHRS and CDR2 YFSETQ. This CDR3 spans 15 amino acids. Germline trimming cut 4 bases from V and 1 base from J; bases unmatched to any gene: 5. The CDR3 protein is CASSEGAGSGNTIYF. CDR3 coding DNA: TGCGCCAGCAGCGAGGGGGCCGGTTCTGGAAACACCATATATTTT.

This chain links TRBV19 with TRBJ2-1, with 7 bases lining up with TRBD2. CDR1 is LNHDA, CDR2 SQIVND, per germline (reference sequence). V shed 7 bases and J 4 bases; nucleotides not matched to a gene: 7. The CDR3 is 14 residues long. The CDR3 reads CASTSGGRYNEQFF. In nucleotides, the CDR3 is TGTGCCAGTACCTCCGGGGGGAGGTACAATGAGCAGTTCTTC.

The chain recombines TRBV7-2 with TRBJ2-1; TRBD2 aligns across 13 bases. V shed 1 base and J 6 bases; nucleotides not matched to a gene: 0. The CDR3 has 15 amino acids. Looked up from germline, CDR1 is SGHTA and CDR2 is FQGNSA. The CDR3 coding sequence is TGTGCCAGCAGCTTAGGACTAGCGGGGGGCAATGAGCAGTTCTTC. Translation: CASSLGLAGGNEQFF. Complete variable domain (other parts from reference TRBV7-2 and TRBJ2-1): GAGVSQSPSNKVTEKGKDVELRCDPISGHTALYWYRQSLGQGLEFLIYFQGNSAPDKSGLPSDRFSAERTGGSVSTLTIQRTQQEDSAVYLCASSLGLAGGNEQFFGPGTRLTVL.

The rearrangement uses TRBV5-5 and TRBJ1-4; D not resolved. V lost 4 bases and J 0 bases, leaving 13 bases between the germline ends. The CDR3 loop spans 16 amino acids. Germline assignment: CDR1 SGHKS and CDR2 YYEKEE (reference sequence). The CDR3 sequence is CASSVGHVATNEKLFF. CDR3 sequence (DNA): TGTGCCAGCAGCGTCGGTCACGTAGCAACTAATGAAAAACTGTTTTTT. The full variable domain, completed using reference TRBV5-5 and TRBJ1-4, is DAGVTQSPTHLIKTRGQQVTLRCSPISGHKSVSWYQQVLGQGPQFIFQYYEKEERGRGNFPDRFSARQFPNYSSELNVNALLLGDSALYLCASSVGHVATNEKLFFGSGTQLSVL.

The chain has TRBV7-8 and TRBJ1-1; D perhaps matches TRBD1 (5 bases). From germline, CDR1 is SGHVS and CDR2 FQNEAQ. Trimming removed 3 bases at V and 3 bases at J, with 17 bases between. The CDR3 covers 16 residues. The CDR3 DNA follows: TGTGCCAGCAGCTTGACACACGGGGGAGGGTACACTGAAGCTTTCTTT. Translation gives CASSLTHGGGYTEAFF.

The J gene is TRBJ2-5, the V gene TRBV5-6, with TRBD1 matching 9 bases. The ends lost 0 bases at V and 4 bases at J; junction bases unmatched: 7. The CDR3 sequence is 16 residues long. The germline CDR1 and CDR2 sequences are SGHDT and YYEEEE. The CDR3 is CASSLVTNRGRETQYF. The CDR3 DNA reads TGTGCCAGCAGCTTGGTTACAAACAGGGGGCGAGAGACCCAGTACTTC.

The chain's CDR3 is CATSDPGWGSTDTQYF. DNA for the CDR3: TGTGCCACCAGTGACCCGGGGTGGGGTAGCACAGATACGCAGTATTTT. The V gene is TRBV24-1, the J gene TRBJ2-3; TRBD2 might be the D (5 bases). V was shortened by 4 bases and J by 0 bases, with 13 bases between the two germline ends. The CDR3 is 16 residues long. Germline V CDR1 and CDR2: KGHDR, SFDVKD.

The table lists this clone with a count of one. The chain combines TRBV29-1 with TRBJ1-1; possibly TRBD1 for D (6 bases). Germline V CDR1 and CDR2: SQVTM, ANQGSEA. V was pared by 7 bases and J by 1 base, with 10 bases between. The CDR3 length is 12 residues. In nucleotides, the CDR3 is TGCAGCGCTCAACAGGGGAACACTGAAGCTTTCTTT. As protein: CSAQQGNTEAFF.